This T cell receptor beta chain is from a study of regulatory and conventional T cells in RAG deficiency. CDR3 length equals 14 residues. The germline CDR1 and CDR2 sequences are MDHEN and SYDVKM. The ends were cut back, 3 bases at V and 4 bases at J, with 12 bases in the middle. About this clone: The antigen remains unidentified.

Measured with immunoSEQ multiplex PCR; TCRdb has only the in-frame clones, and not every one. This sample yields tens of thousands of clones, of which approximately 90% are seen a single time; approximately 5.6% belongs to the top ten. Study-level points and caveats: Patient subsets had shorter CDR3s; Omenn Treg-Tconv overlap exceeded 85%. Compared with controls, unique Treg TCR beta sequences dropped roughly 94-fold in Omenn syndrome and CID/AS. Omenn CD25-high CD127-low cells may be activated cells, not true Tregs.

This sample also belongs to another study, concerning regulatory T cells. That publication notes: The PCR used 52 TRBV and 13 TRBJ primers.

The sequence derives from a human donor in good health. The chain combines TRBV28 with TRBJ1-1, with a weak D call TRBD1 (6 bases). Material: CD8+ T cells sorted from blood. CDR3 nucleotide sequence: TGTGCCAGCAGTTTTGAGGGAGGGGGCACTGAAGCTTTCTTT. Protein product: CASSFEGGGTEAFF.